The 24 T cell receptor beta chains below all came from one sample that was sequenced in a study of PD-1 blockade in mismatch repair-deficient tumors. The data were produced by immunoSEQ multiplex PCR, yet TCRdb's version contains in-frame clones alone and is incomplete. The sample carries about 67,000 clones, roughly 80% recorded once. This material consisted of peripheral blood, taken 2 weeks after starting pembrolizumab. These receptors came from an adult with mismatch repair-deficient cancer.

This rearrangement joins TRBV2 to TRBJ1-2; D is undetermined. The V gene lost 6 bases and the J gene lost 7 bases, with 15 bases spanning the gap. The germline CDR1 and CDR2 sequences are SNHLY and FYNNEI. CDR3 length: 13 amino acids. CDR3 bases: TGTGCCAGCAGCGCGGGGAGCGTGGCTGGCTACACCTTC. It translates to CASSAGSVAGYTF.

The table lists this clone with a few counts. The chain combines TRBV4-1 with TRBJ1-5; D gene uncertain. The V gene's germline CDR1 is MGHRA and CDR2 YSYEKL. V lost 1 base, J lost 7 bases, and 17 bases lay in between. This CDR3 comprises 16 residues. The CDR3 loop reads CASSQGGINKGQPQHF. CDR3 nucleotides: TGCGCCAGCAGCCAAGGAGGGATCAATAAGGGACAGCCCCAGCATTTT.

This clone appeared a few times. The chain couples TRBV30 to TRBJ2-2, with unresolved D. Germline CDR1 GTSNPN, CDR2 SVGIG (reference sequence). V lost 3 bases and J lost 4, with 18 bases in between. There are 16 residues in the CDR3. In DNA, the CDR3 is TGTGCCTGGAGCTCCTATCTCACTTACCGCACCGGGGAGCTGTTTTTT. Translated: CAWSSYLTYRTGELFF.

In its sample, this clone was seen once. This sequence joins TRBV29-1 and TRBJ2-2; 7 nucleotides line up with TRBD1. V lost 4 bases to trimming and J lost 6 bases; unmatched junction nucleotides: 5. The V gene's germline CDR1 is SQVTM and CDR2 ANQGSEA. The CDR3 is 13 amino acids. CDR3 region: CSVVTGAAGELFF. CDR3 sequence (DNA): TGCAGCGTTGTTACAGGGGCGGCCGGGGAGCTGTTTTTT.

The V and J genes are TRBV7-9 and TRBJ1-2; D might be TRBD1 (5 bases). Per germline, CDR1 SEHNR and CDR2 FQNEAQ (reference sequence). Trimming pared 5 bases from V and 8 bases from J, leaving 18 bases between. The CDR3 totals 14 residues. The DNA for the CDR3 is TGTGCCAGCAGCCCGGACGAGAGAAGGGGAGGCTACACCTTC. It encodes CASSPDERRGGYTF.

This rearrangement joins TRBV6-1 to TRBJ1-1; a weak D match, TRBD1 (5 bases). The CDR3 sequence is 13 residues long. Germline V CDR1 and CDR2: MNHNS, SASEGT. V lost 8 bases and J 4 bases, leaving 14 bases between the germline ends. CDR3 amino acids: CASSRGSGTEAFF. CDR3 bases: TGTGCCAGCTCGAGGGGCAGCGGCACTGAAGCTTTCTTT.

The V gene is TRBV11-2, the J gene TRBJ2-1, with D possibly being TRBD2 (7 bases). CDR1 is SGHAT and CDR2 is FQNNGV in the germline V gene. This CDR3 spans 15 amino acids. V was pared by 5 bases and J by 6 bases, with 17 bases between. Written as DNA, the CDR3 is TGTGCCAGCAGCCACCAGAGGGGGAGGGGCAATGAGCAGTTCTTC. Translating it yields CASSHQRGRGNEQFF.

There are a few counts of this clone. The J gene is TRBJ1-1, the V gene TRBV5-1; D gene unclear. The germline V gene encodes CDR1 SGHRS and CDR2 YFSETQ. This CDR3 is 15 amino acids long. The V gene lost 4 bases and the J gene lost 3 bases, with 16 bases spanning the gap. In DNA form, the CDR3 reads TGCGCCAGCAGCCAACAGCAACAAAGGGACACTGAAGCTTTCTTT. This encodes CASSQQQQRDTEAFF.

This rearrangement joins TRBV15 to TRBJ2-5, with 7 bases identical to TRBD1. V trimming: 5 bases; J trimming: 2 bases; junction bases outside the gene matches: 8. The germline CDR1 and CDR2 sequences are LNHNV and YYDKDF (reference sequence). CDR3 length equals 15 residues. Here the CDR3 reads CATSRDPGQQETQYF. The CDR3 DNA follows: TGTGCCACCAGCCGCGACCCGGGACAGCAAGAGACCCAGTACTTC.

The chain recombines TRBV30 with TRBJ2-1; possibly TRBD2 for D (6 bases). CDR1 is GTSNPN, CDR2 SVGIG, per germline (reference sequence). CDR3 length equals 15 residues. V was clipped by 2 bases and J by 0 bases, with 11 bases between them. The DNA for the CDR3 is TGTGCCTGGAGTAGAGGAGGGAGCTCCTACAATGAGCAGTTCTTC. It codes for CAWSRGGSSYNEQFF.

Details on this clone: This CDR3 is also generated by other DNA sequences in the sample. The gene calls are TRBV4-2 and TRBJ2-7; D perhaps matches TRBD1 (5 bases). The CDR3 length is 14 residues. Trimming cost V 5 bases and J 2 bases, with 13 bases left between them. Germline lookup yields CDR1 LGHNA and CDR2 YNFKEQ. CDR3 sequence (DNA): TGTGCCAGCAGCTTGACGACAGACCCCTACGAGCAGTACTTC. It is translated as CASSLTTDPYEQYF.

This clone was counted once. The rearrangement uses TRBV7-9 and TRBJ2-1; no clear D gene. Germline-derived CDR1 and CDR2 are SEHNR and FQNEAQ (reference sequence). CDR3 length: 13 amino acids. V was pared by 1 base and J by 11 bases, with 12 bases between. The CDR3 protein is CASSLGSKEKQFF. The CDR3 nucleotides are TGTGCCAGCAGCTTAGGGTCGAAGGAGAAGCAGTTCTTC. Looking up the rest from reference TRBV7-9 and TRBJ2-1 gives the full variable domain: DTGVSQNPRHKITKRGQNVTFRCDPISEHNRLYWYRQTLGQGPEFLTYFQNEAQLEKSRLLSDRFSAERPKGSFSTLEIQRTEQGDSAMYLCASSLGSKEKQFFGPGTRLTVL.

This chain uses TRBV13 with TRBJ2-7, with D possibly being TRBD2 (6 bases). V dropped 6 bases and J dropped 1 base, with 13 bases sitting between them. Per the germline V gene, CDR1 is PRHDT and CDR2 is FYEKMQ (reference sequence). The CDR3 has 14 amino acids. The chain's CDR3 is CASSLGGPSYEQYF. The DNA for the CDR3 is TGTGCCAGCAGTTTGGGGGGTCCTTCCTACGAGCAGTACTTC.

This clone has more than one count but fewer than ten. The V gene is TRBV2, the J gene TRBJ2-5, with 12 bases matching TRBD2. This CDR3 is built from 19 residues. In germline, CDR1 is SNHLY, CDR2 FYNNEI. Unmatched junction bases numbered 16, after V lost 6 bases and J lost 2 bases. The CDR3 DNA reads as TGTGCCAGCAGGGAATTGCTAGCGGGAGGGCTTCTTCCACAAGAGACCCAGTACTTC. It specifies CASRELLAGGLLPQETQYF.

Points on this clone: The sample holds other DNA sequences that translate to the same CDR3. V usage is TRBV5-6 and J usage is TRBJ2-7, with D unclear. Germline CDR1 and CDR2: SGHDT and YYEEEE. Trimming stripped 0 bases from V and 3 bases from J, with 7 bases between. The CDR3 has 13 amino acids. The CDR3 is CASSLVNYYEQYF. The CDR3 DNA is TGTGCCAGCAGCTTGGTGAATTACTACGAGCAGTACTTC.

The CDR3 protein is CASSLVHSRGAQETQYF. The CDR3 DNA follows: TGTGCCAGCAGCTTGGTTCACTCCAGGGGGGCACAGGAGACCCAGTACTTC. V is TRBV5-4 and J is TRBJ2-5; tentatively, D is TRBD1 (7 bases). The germline V gene encodes CDR1 SGHNT and CDR2 YYREEE (reference sequence). Trimming shortened V by 0 bases and J by 5 bases, and 20 bases separated the two germline ends. This CDR3 comprises 17 residues. The whole variable domain, remainder taken from reference TRBV5-4 and TRBJ2-5, is ETGVTQSPTHLIKTRGQQVTLRCSSQSGHNTVSWYQQALGQGPQFIFQYYREEENGRGNFPPRFSGLQFPNYSSELNVNALELDDSALYLCASSLVHSRGAQETQYFGPGTRLLVL.

This clone was counted a single time. The rearrangement uses TRBV27 and TRBJ1-4, with D unclear. Germline V gives CDR1 MNHEY, CDR2 SMNVEV (reference sequence). V lost 6 bases and J lost 8, with 19 bases in between. CDR3 length: 15 residues. The CDR3 nucleotides read TGTGCCAGCAGCCCGTTCAGTATAATTGACGAAAAACTGTTTTTT. Its protein is CASSPFSIIDEKLFF.

The chain uses TRBV27 and TRBJ1-1; D gene uncertain. This CDR3 region has 14 residues. CDR1 and CDR2 (germline): MNHEY, SMNVEV (reference sequence). V lost 7 bases and J 1 base, leaving 13 bases between the germline ends. Here the CDR3 DNA reads TGTGCCAGCAACCGGGTCGGGGAGAACACTGAAGCTTTCTTT. Translating it yields CASNRVGENTEAFF.

The chain employs TRBV9 and TRBJ2-3; D is unresolved. CDR1 is SGDLS and CDR2 is YYNGEE in the germline V gene. The CDR3 length is 14 residues. V shed 4 bases and J shed 0 bases, with 9 bases lying between them. The CDR3, as DNA: TGTGCCAGCAGCCCAAGCACTAGCACAGATACGCAGTATTTT. Its translation: CASSPSTSTDTQYF.

The chain carries TRBV4-1 and TRBJ1-1; D gene uncertain. CDR1 is MGHRA and CDR2 is YSYEKL in the germline V gene. CDR3 length equals 16 residues. V was trimmed by 3 bases and J by 1 base, leaving 15 bases between them. This chain's CDR3 is CASSHRWEQWNTEAFF. CDR3 nucleotide sequence: TGCGCCAGCAGCCACAGATGGGAACAATGGAACACTGAAGCTTTCTTT.

This chain joins TRBV7-6 and TRBJ2-1; 12 bases fit TRBD2. The J segment lost 0 bases and the V segment lost 5 bases, leaving 5 bases of the junction unmatched. The CDR3 contains 17 residues. Per the germline V gene, CDR1 is SGHVS and CDR2 is FNYEAQ. The CDR3 spells CASSPGTSGYSYNEQFF. The DNA of the CDR3 is TGTGCCAGCAGCCCCGGGACTAGCGGGTACTCCTACAATGAGCAGTTCTTC.

This clone has only a few counts. The rearrangement links TRBV29-1 to TRBJ1-4, with 9 bases fitting TRBD1. The V gene's germline CDR1 is SQVTM and CDR2 ANQGSEA. The length of the CDR3 is 12 residues. Losses at the gene ends were 7 bases for V and 6 bases for J; bases not matched to a gene: 3. CDR3 nucleotide sequence: TGCAGCGGCAGACAGGGGGATGAAAAACTGTTTTTT. It specifies CSGRQGDEKLFF.

The chain couples TRBV7-2 to TRBJ1-2; a weak D match, TRBD1 (5 bases). CDR3 length: 15 amino acids. Trimming pared 5 bases from V and 1 base from J, leaving 14 bases between. CDR1 and CDR2 from the germline V gene are SGHTA and FQGNSA. In DNA, the CDR3 is TGTGCCAGCAGCCCCCAACCGACAGTTAACTATGGCTACACCTTC. Encoded protein: CASSPQPTVNYGYTF.

The chain uses TRBV28 and TRBJ2-7, with D uncertain. Germline assignment: CDR1 MDHEN and CDR2 SYDVKM. The CDR3 runs to 12 residues. Trimming stripped 6 bases from V and 3 bases from J, with 9 bases between. The CDR3 bases are TGTGCCAGCAGGAACTCGGTCTACGAGCAGTACTTC. It codes for CASRNSVYEQYF.